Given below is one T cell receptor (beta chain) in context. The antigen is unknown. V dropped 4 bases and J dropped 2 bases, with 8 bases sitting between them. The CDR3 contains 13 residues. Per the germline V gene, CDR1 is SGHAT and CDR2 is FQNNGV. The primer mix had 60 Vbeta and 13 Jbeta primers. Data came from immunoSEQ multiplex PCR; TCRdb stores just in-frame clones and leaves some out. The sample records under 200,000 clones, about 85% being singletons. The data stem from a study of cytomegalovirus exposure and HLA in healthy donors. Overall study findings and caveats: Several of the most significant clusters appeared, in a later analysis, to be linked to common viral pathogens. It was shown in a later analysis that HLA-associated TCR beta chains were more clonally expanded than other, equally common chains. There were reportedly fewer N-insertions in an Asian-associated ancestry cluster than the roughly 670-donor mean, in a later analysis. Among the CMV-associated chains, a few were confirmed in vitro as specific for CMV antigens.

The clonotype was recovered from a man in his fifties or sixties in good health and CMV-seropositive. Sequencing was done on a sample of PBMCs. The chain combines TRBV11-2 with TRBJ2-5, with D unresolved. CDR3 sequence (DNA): TGTGCCAGCAGCTACACGATACAAGAGACCCAGTACTTC. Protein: CASSYTIQETQYF.